These 29 T cell receptor beta chains were sequenced from one sample in a study of T cells after yellow fever vaccination. MiXCR was run by TCRdb on the 5' RACE reads, yielding one entry per CDR3 protein. This table has about 550,000 distinct CDR3 sequences, about 19% appearing once. The material sequenced was PBMCs, taken 15 days after the yellow fever booster vaccination. The receptors shown here come from a man aged 30-40 years who received the YFV17D yellow fever vaccine.

The J gene is TRBJ1-6, the V gene TRBV21-1; TRBD1, the table's D call, lacks a check against the DNA. TRBV21-1 is described as a pseudogene. The CDR3 runs 13 residues. The CDR3 sequence: CASLDRVNSPLHF. The CDR3, as DNA: TGTGCCAGCTTAGACAGGGTGAATTCACCCCTCCACTTT.

This clonotype was counted a few times. V gene TRBV6-5 combines with J gene TRBJ2-4; either TRBD1 or TRBD2 may fit D (6 bases each). There are 16 residues in the CDR3. Germline V gives CDR1 MNHEY, CDR2 SVGAGI. With 0 bases removed from V and 5 bases from J, the gap between germline ends came to 14 bases. CDR3 sequence (DNA): TGTGCCAGCAGTTACTCAGGGGGGAGTAGCGAAAACATTCAGTACTTC. The encoded protein is CASSYSGGSSENIQYF.

CDR3 amino acids: CASSFGQFEQYF. Here the CDR3 DNA reads TGTGCCAGCAGTTTCGGGCAGTTCGAGCAGTACTTC. The chain joins TRBV12-3 or TRBV12-4 to TRBJ2-7; D is ambiguous. The CDR3 has 12 amino acids. V gave up 3 bases and J gave up 6 bases, with 9 bases separating them.

The V gene is TRBV30, the J gene TRBJ2-1; unclear D gene. The V gene lost 3 bases and the J gene lost 12 bases, with 9 bases spanning the gap. The CDR3 runs 10 residues. Germline V gene data show CDR1 as GTSNPN and CDR2 as SVGIG (reference sequence). CDR3 DNA sequence: TGTGCCTGGAGGGGCGTCGTGCAGTTCTTC. It is translated as CAWRGVVQFF.

This chain uses TRBV19 with TRBJ2-5; D may be TRBD1 (5 bases). Germline CDR1 is LNHDA and CDR2 is SQIVND (reference sequence). The CDR3 covers 13 residues. V was trimmed by 6 bases and J by 2 bases, leaving 10 bases between them. The CDR3 DNA follows: TGTGCCAGTAGGAAGACAGTTCAAGAGACCCAGTACTTC. Protein product: CASRKTVQETQYF. Complete variable domain (other parts from reference TRBV19 and TRBJ2-5): DGGITQSPKYLFRKEGQNVTLSCEQNLNHDAMYWYRQDPGQGLRLIYYSQIVNDFQKGDIAEGYSVSREKKESFPLTVTSAQKNPTAFYLCASRKTVQETQYFGPGTRLLVL.

The CDR3 reads CASSLGGFAGTDTQYF. CDR3 nucleotides: TGCGCCAGCAGCTTGGGTGGTTTCGCAGGGACAGATACGCAGTATTTT. This chain links TRBV5-1 with TRBJ2-3; a possible D gene is TRBD1 (5 bases). There are 16 residues in the CDR3. V was pared by 0 bases and J by 3 bases, with 14 bases between. Germline values: CDR1 SGHRS, CDR2 YFSETQ.

The CDR3 region is CASRQDFISYEQYF. The CDR3, as DNA: TGTGCCAGCAGACAGGACTTCATCTCCTACGAGCAGTACTTC. The rearrangement joins TRBV7-2 to TRBJ2-7; D could derive from TRBD1 or TRBD2 (5 bases each). Germline V gives CDR1 SGHTA, CDR2 FQGNSA. Trimming cost V 6 bases and J 0 bases, with 12 bases left between them. The length of the CDR3 is 14 residues.

This chain connects TRBV7-9 to TRBJ1-5; no clear D. Germline V gene data show CDR1 as SEHNR and CDR2 as FQNEAQ (reference sequence). The V end was cut by 5 bases, the J end by 5 bases, with 10 bases between. The CDR3 has 13 residues. The CDR3 bases are TGTGCCAGCAGCCACGTCCAAGATCAGCCCCAGCATTTT. Protein: CASSHVQDQPQHF.

This clonotype was counted only a few times. The chain uses TRBV12-3 or TRBV12-4 and TRBJ1-5, with D maybe TRBD1 (5 bases). This CDR3 comprises 15 residues. V lost 0 bases to trimming and J lost 0 bases, with 6 bases between them. DNA of the CDR3: TGTGCCAGCAGTTTAGCGGGGCTTAGCAATCAGCCCCAGCATTTT. Amino acids: CASSLAGLSNQPQHF.

The genes are TRBV29-1 and TRBJ2-7, with 7 bases lining up with TRBD1. There are 15 residues in the CDR3. With 5 bases clipped from V and 2 bases from J, the junction kept 12 bases outside the gene matches. CDR1 and CDR2 (germline): SQVTM, ANQGSEA. CDR3 coding DNA: TGCAGCGTTCTTACGCCGGACAGGCGAACCTACGAGCAGTACTTC. This encodes CSVLTPDRRTYEQYF.

This rearrangement joins TRBV6-5 to TRBJ2-7; D perhaps matches TRBD2 (7 bases). CDR1 is MNHEY, CDR2 SVGAGI, per germline. The CDR3 is made up of 15 amino acids. Trimming took 6 bases from V and 2 from J, leaving 17 bases between them. This CDR3 reads CASRPGRGGTYEQYF. The CDR3 nucleotides read TGTGCCAGCAGGCCGGGGAGGGGGGGGACCTACGAGCAGTACTTC.

This clonotype was seen repeatedly, ten times or more. V usage is TRBV7-6 and J usage is TRBJ2-7; 10 positions agree with TRBD1. With 1 base clipped from V and 7 bases from J, the junction kept 4 bases outside the gene matches. The CDR3 is 14 amino acids. Germline V gives CDR1 SGHVS, CDR2 FNYEAQ. The CDR3 loop is CASSLDDRGREQYF. In nucleotides, the CDR3 is TGTGCCAGCAGCTTAGATGACAGGGGGCGGGAGCAGTACTTC.

This clonotype was detected a few times. The rearrangement uses TRBV28 and TRBJ2-7; possibly TRBD1 for D (6 bases). Germline assignment: CDR1 MDHEN and CDR2 SYDVKM. The CDR3 is 15 residues long. The V gene lost 2 bases and the J gene lost 0 bases, with 11 bases spanning the gap. In nucleotides, the CDR3 is TGTGCCAGCAGTTTAGTGGGGGCTAGCTCCTACGAGCAGTACTTC. Its protein is CASSLVGASSYEQYF.

The rearrangement uses TRBV27 and TRBJ2-3; weak D call: TRBD2 (6 bases). The V and J ends lost 5 bases and 6 bases respectively, with 15 bases between them. CDR3 length equals 14 residues. CDR1 and CDR2 from the germline V gene are MNHEY and SMNVEV (reference sequence). Written as DNA, the CDR3 is TGTGCCAGCAGTCTCTCAAGGGCGGGGGATACGCAGTATTTT. This encodes CASSLSRAGDTQYF.

This chain uses TRBV7-2 with TRBJ2-7; TRBD2 matches at 9 bases. The V gene end was trimmed by 7 bases and the J gene end by 5 bases; junction bases not matched to a gene: 9. The CDR3 contains 14 residues. Germline lookup yields CDR1 SGHTA and CDR2 FQGNSA. CDR3 coding DNA: TGTGCCAGCACAGTAGCGGGAGCCTTCAACGAGCAGTACTTC. Translation gives CASTVAGAFNEQYF. The whole variable domain, filled in from reference TRBV7-2 and TRBJ2-7, reads GAGVSQSPSNKVTEKGKDVELRCDPISGHTALYWYRQSLGQGLEFLIYFQGNSAPDKSGLPSDRFSAERTGGSVSTLTIQRTQQEDSAVYLCASTVAGAFNEQYFGPGTRLTVT.

The rearrangement uses TRBV5-1 and TRBJ2-1, with D tentatively TRBD1 (7 bases). Germline CDR1 is SGHRS and CDR2 is YFSETQ. V was clipped by 4 bases and J by 15 bases, with 17 bases between them. The CDR3 loop spans 12 amino acids. CDR3 sequence: CASSAGQLSRFF. CDR3 in DNA: TGCGCCAGCAGCGCGGGACAGTTATCGAGGTTCTTC.

The V and J genes are TRBV20-1 and TRBJ2-5, with D possibly called TRBD1 or TRBD2 (5 bases each). In germline, CDR1 is DFQATT, CDR2 SNEGSKA (reference sequence). The CDR3 runs 14 residues. Trimming pared 2 bases from V and 5 bases from J, leaving 15 bases between. The DNA of the CDR3 is TGCAGTGCTAGATGGGGGAATACCCGTGAGACCCAGTACTTC. Protein: CSARWGNTRETQYF.

The chain joins TRBV6-6 to TRBJ2-7; a possible D gene is TRBD1 (6 bases). The CDR3 spans 12 residues. The germline gives CDR1 MNHNY, CDR2 SVGAGI (reference sequence). V lost 4 bases, J lost 13 bases, and 17 bases lay in between. The chain's CDR3 is CASSSTSGTPYF. CDR3 DNA sequence: TGTGCCAGCAGTTCAACCTCCGGGACACCTTACTTC.

This chain links TRBV20-1 with TRBJ2-7; no clear D. Per germline, CDR1 DFQATT and CDR2 SNEGSKA (reference sequence). The CDR3 runs 12 residues. Trimming stripped 1 base from V and 3 bases from J, with 7 bases between. This chain's CDR3 is CSARVSGYEQYF. DNA of the CDR3: TGCAGTGCTAGAGTAAGTGGCTACGAGCAGTACTTC.

This clonotype showed up just a few times. V and J are TRBV12-3 or TRBV12-4 and TRBJ2-1; 10 nucleotides line up with TRBD2. The junction had 4 bases not matched to a gene; V was cut back by 6 bases and J by 5 bases. This CDR3 is built from 14 residues. Written as DNA, the CDR3 is TGTGCCAGCAGAATAGCGGGAGGCCACAATGAGCAGTTCTTC. This encodes CASRIAGGHNEQFF.

The J gene is TRBJ2-3, the V gene TRBV20-1; 12 nucleotides line up with TRBD2. The V gene's germline CDR1 is DFQATT and CDR2 SNEGSKA (reference sequence). V lost 1 base to trimming and J lost 6 bases; unmatched junction nucleotides: 5. The CDR3 is 15 residues long. The CDR3 reads CSARASSGRADTQYF. The CDR3 nucleotides read TGCAGTGCTAGAGCTTCTAGCGGGAGGGCGGATACGCAGTATTTT.

This chain connects TRBV6-2 or TRBV6-3 to TRBJ2-2; 9 nucleotides match TRBD2. The CDR3 covers 15 residues. The germline V gene has CDR1 MNHEY and CDR2 SVGEGT. J lost 3 bases, V lost 7 bases, and 6 bases had no gene match. CDR3: CASKWGTSYTGELFF. The CDR3 coding sequence is TGTGCCAGCAAGTGGGGGACTAGCTACACCGGGGAGCTGTTTTTT.

The sample holds a few counts of this clonotype. The CDR3 DNA sequence: TGCAGTGCGCAAGGCCATGGGCAGTTCTTC. Translated: CSAQGHGQFF. The chain couples TRBV20-1 to TRBJ2-1; no firm D call. Germline-derived CDR1 and CDR2 are DFQATT and SNEGSKA (reference sequence). Trimming took off 6 bases at V and 12 bases at J, with 12 bases between the two ends. There are 10 residues in the CDR3.

The chain couples TRBV18 to TRBJ1-4, with 10 bases fitting TRBD1. J gave up 8 bases and V 5 bases, and 5 bases lay outside the gene matches. In germline, CDR1 is KGHSH, CDR2 LQKENI. CDR3 length: 14 residues. The CDR3 loop is CASSSGTGAEKLFF. CDR3 bases: TGTGCCAGCTCATCCGGGACAGGGGCGGAAAAACTGTTTTTT.

This clonotype has more than one count but fewer than ten. The gene calls are TRBV2 and TRBJ1-5; TRBD1 is a possible D gene (5 bases). Between the trimmed V and J ends, which lost 3 bases and 3 bases, there was a span of 12 bases. Germline CDR1 is SNHLY and CDR2 is FYNNEI. This CDR3 contains 15 residues. Here the CDR3 DNA reads TGTGCCAGCAGTGATCAAGGGGCCTCCAATCAGCCCCAGCATTTT. Its protein is CASSDQGASNQPQHF.

This rearrangement joins TRBV28 to TRBJ2-7, with a weak D call TRBD2 (5 bases). Looked up from germline, CDR1 is MDHEN and CDR2 is SYDVKM. The CDR3 is made up of 13 amino acids. The V gene lost 6 bases and the J gene lost 1 base, with 10 bases spanning the gap. CDR3 coding DNA: TGTGCCAGCAGGGGAGCGATATCCTACGAGCAGTACTTC. This sequence encodes CASRGAISYEQYF. Filled out from reference TRBV28 and TRBJ2-7, the complete variable domain reads DVKVTQSSRYLVKRTGEKVFLECVQDMDHENMFWYRQDPGLGLRLIYFSYDVKMKEKGDIPEGYSVSREKKERFSLILESASTNQTSMYLCASRGAISYEQYFGPGTRLTVT.

V gene TRBV11-2 combines with J gene TRBJ2-1; D is perhaps TRBD2 (6 bases). CDR1 is SGHAT and CDR2 is FQNNGV in the germline V gene. The CDR3 is 19 residues long. Trimming pared 6 bases from V and 0 bases from J, leaving 24 bases between. The CDR3 region has the DNA TGTGCCAGCAGTTTCGATCGTACGGGAGCTCAAGGCTCCTACAATGAGCAGTTCTTC. Its translation: CASSFDRTGAQGSYNEQFF.

This clonotype was counted only a few times. The genes are TRBV6-5 and TRBJ2-3; D perhaps matches TRBD1 (6 bases). V shed 0 bases and J shed 4 bases, with 11 bases lying between them. The CDR3 has 15 residues. In germline, CDR1 is MNHEY, CDR2 SVGAGI. The DNA for the CDR3 is TGTGCCAGCAGTTACTCAGGGGGATTAGCAGATACGCAGTATTTT. Protein: CASSYSGGLADTQYF.

This clonotype was seen only a few times. The J gene is TRBJ2-3, the V gene TRBV6-2 or TRBV6-3, with no clear D. Germline lookup yields CDR1 MNHEY and CDR2 SVGEGT. This CDR3 region has 13 residues. Trimming took off 5 bases at V and 4 bases at J, with 10 bases between the two ends. The CDR3 DNA is TGTGCCAGCAGTCAGGCTAGGGCAGATACGCAGTATTTT. It yields the protein CASSQARADTQYF.